The 32 T cell receptor beta chains in this list originate from one sample, sequenced in a study of identical twins' blood T cells (dated by TCRdb to the early 2010s). Library preparation employed 5' RACE. Sequencing instrument: Illumina Genome Analyzer IIx. Through fastp at Q25 and MiXCR, TCRdb rebuilt clones from the public reads, retaining in-frame beta chains. Every distinct CDR3 protein forms one entry, paired with its most common genes and DNA. The sample yields fewer than 450,000 distinct CDR3 sequences; around 30% were counted once. The ten largest account for about 6% of the sample. Sequenced material: PBMCs. The receptor set was obtained from a woman aged 18 to 55 in good health.

The V call is TRBV20-1, the J call TRBJ2-3; 9 bases line up with TRBD2. The CDR3 totals 14 residues. The junction had 8 bases not matched to a gene; V was cut back by 6 bases and J by 4 bases. Germline lookup yields CDR1 DFQATT and CDR2 SNEGSKA (reference sequence). The chain's CDR3 is CSATPGLASDTQYF. The CDR3, as DNA: TGCAGTGCCACCCCGGGACTAGCCTCAGATACGCAGTATTTT.

This clonotype was observed at least ten times. The V and J genes are TRBV20-1 and TRBJ1-1, with 7 bases that match TRBD1. CDR1 is DFQATT and CDR2 is SNEGSKA in the germline V gene (reference sequence). The CDR3 spans 13 residues. Trimming cost V 3 bases and J 1 base; bases outside gene matches: 2. The CDR3 DNA sequence: TGCAGTGCTAGGGACAGGACGAACACTGAAGCTTTCTTT. It specifies CSARDRTNTEAFF.

As concerns this clonotype: Germline is not matched at one junction end, which may reflect a read error. V gene TRBV3-1 combines with J gene TRBJ1-6; D is unclear. Per the germline V gene, CDR1 is LGHDT and CDR2 is YNNKEL (reference sequence). The length of the CDR3 is 14 residues. CDR3 coding DNA: TGTGCCGGCAGCCAAGGTCCGCTAAATTCACCCCTCCACTTT. It encodes CAGSQGPLNSPLHF.

This chain uses TRBV6-5 with TRBJ2-1; a possible D gene is TRBD1 (5 bases). The germline V and J ends were trimmed by 4 bases and 5 bases, with 9 bases remaining between them. Germline V gives CDR1 MNHEY, CDR2 SVGAGI. This CDR3 has 13 amino acids. The CDR3 bases are TGTGCCAGCAGTTTACGACAGCACAATGAGCAGTTCTTC. It encodes CASSLRQHNEQFF.

The rearrangement links TRBV5-1 to TRBJ2-2; TRBD1 matches 9 bases. Germline trimming cut 4 bases from V and 14 bases from J; bases unmatched to any gene: 9. CDR3 length: 13 amino acids. Germline-derived CDR1 and CDR2 are SGHRS and YFSETQ. CDR3 residues: CASSLGQGPELFF. The CDR3 region has the DNA TGCGCCAGCAGCCTCGGACAGGGGCCTGAACTGTTTTTT.

In its sample, this clonotype was seen a few times. V and J are TRBV6-6 and TRBJ1-5; D is undetermined. This CDR3 spans 15 amino acids. With 2 bases removed from V and 0 bases from J, the gap between germline ends came to 8 bases. Germline loops: CDR1 MNHNY, CDR2 SVGAGI (reference sequence). The CDR3 here is CASSYVGYSNQPQHF. CDR3 in DNA: TGTGCCAGCAGTTACGTGGGGTATAGCAATCAGCCCCAGCATTTT.

This clonotype was counted between two and nine times. V gene TRBV29-1 combines with J gene TRBJ2-2; 7 bases line up with TRBD1. The germline CDR1 and CDR2 sequences are SQVTM and ANQGSEA. The CDR3 loop spans 16 amino acids. The junction had 12 bases not matched to a gene; V was cut back by 2 bases and J by 6 bases. This CDR3 is CSVESDRVDRSGELFF. In DNA form, the CDR3 reads TGCAGCGTTGAATCCGACAGGGTGGATCGGTCCGGGGAGCTGTTTTTT.

The chain combines TRBV6-4 with TRBJ1-2, with D unresolved. Trimming took 6 bases from V and 5 from J, leaving 13 bases between them. The germline gives CDR1 MRHNA, CDR2 SNTAGT. The CDR3 totals 13 residues. Here the CDR3 DNA reads TGTGCCAGCAGAACAGAGGTCATGTATGGCTACACCTTC. It yields the protein CASRTEVMYGYTF.

In its sample, this clonotype was seen a few times. V is TRBV7-9 and J is TRBJ1-2; no definite D call. The CDR3 consists of 14 residues. Trimming pared 2 bases from V and 0 bases from J, leaving 7 bases between. Germline values: CDR1 SEHNR, CDR2 FQNEAQ (reference sequence). CDR3 DNA: TGTGCCAGCAGCTTATCGGTGTCTAACTATGGCTACACCTTC. This sequence encodes CASSLSVSNYGYTF.

This clonotype was seen only a few times. The J gene is TRBJ1-5, the V gene TRBV2; no clear D gene. The germline gives CDR1 SNHLY, CDR2 FYNNEI. V was cut by 10 bases and J by 3 bases, with 13 bases left in between. The CDR3 length is 13 residues. The CDR3 loop is CATAREFNQPQHF. CDR3 nucleotides: TGTGCCACCGCTAGGGAGTTCAATCAGCCCCAGCATTTT.

V gene TRBV11-2 combines with J gene TRBJ2-7; 8 bases map to TRBD1. This CDR3 region has 16 residues. Germline V gene lookup returns CDR1 SGHAT and CDR2 FQNNGV. The junction had 13 bases not matched to a gene; V was cut back by 5 bases and J by 4 bases. CDR3 DNA sequence: TGTGCCAGCAGCCCAGAACCTCAGGGGGCTACTTACGAGCAGTACTTC. Protein: CASSPEPQGATYEQYF.

The chain uses TRBV10-3 and TRBJ2-3; D not resolved. Germline V gene lookup returns CDR1 ENHRY and CDR2 SYGVKD. The V end was cut by 4 bases, the J end by 2 bases, with 19 bases between. The CDR3 totals 17 residues. CDR3 DNA sequence: TGTGCCATCAGTGGGGCCGCGCGAATTGGGGTCACAGATACGCAGTATTTT. It codes for CAISGAARIGVTDTQYF.

The J gene is TRBJ1-6, the V gene TRBV12-3 or TRBV12-4; 7 positions agree with TRBD1. The CDR3 extends over 13 amino acids. With V trimmed by 5 bases and J by 13 bases, 8 bases remained unmatched. The CDR3 DNA reads TGTGCCAGCAGTGCCCCAACAGGGGCTCCCCTCCACTTT. Its translation: CASSAPTGAPLHF.

The chain uses TRBV12-5 and TRBJ2-2; D gene unclear. Germline V gene lookup returns CDR1 LGHNT and CDR2 FRNRAP. The CDR3 covers 17 residues. V shed 2 bases and J shed 4 bases, with 17 bases lying between them. CDR3 loop: CASGLPRRIRLTGELFF. The CDR3 DNA reads as TGTGCTAGTGGTTTGCCTAGAAGGATTCGGCTCACCGGGGAGCTGTTTTTT.

The CDR3 sequence is CSARDQRMYQETQYF. CDR3 in DNA: TGCAGTGCTAGAGACCAGCGGATGTACCAAGAGACCCAGTACTTC. J is TRBJ2-5 and V is TRBV20-1, with D maybe TRBD2 (5 bases). The CDR3 sequence is 15 residues long. Germline V gene lookup returns CDR1 DFQATT and CDR2 SNEGSKA (reference sequence). Trimming cost V 0 bases and J 0 bases, with 11 bases left between them.

This clonotype has a count of ten or more. This chain uses TRBV27 with TRBJ1-5; D remains unclear. The CDR3 loop spans 14 amino acids. The V gene lost 3 bases and the J gene lost 4 bases, with 10 bases spanning the gap. Germline V gene sequence: CDR1 MNHEY, CDR2 SMNVEV (reference sequence). CDR3 sequence (DNA): TGTGCCAGCAGTTTTTTAGGACCGAATCAGCCCCAGCATTTT. Translating gives CASSFLGPNQPQHF.

V and J are TRBV3-1 and TRBJ1-1, with D unclear. The CDR3 is made up of 14 amino acids. Germline V gene sequence: CDR1 LGHDT, CDR2 YNNKEL (reference sequence). Between the trimmed V and J ends, which lost 4 bases and 1 base, there was a span of 10 bases. CDR3 sequence (DNA): TGTGCCAGCAGCCGCGCATGGAAGAACACTGAAGCTTTCTTT. It yields the protein CASSRAWKNTEAFF.

This clonotype has more than one count but fewer than ten. The V gene is TRBV7-2, the J gene TRBJ2-3; no firm D call. CDR1 SGHTA and CDR2 FQGNSA come from the germline V gene. CDR3 size: 12 residues. V lost 4 bases and J lost 11, with 13 bases in between. The DNA for the CDR3 is TGTGCCAGCAGCTCCCCCGCTCTTTTGCAGTATTTT. It encodes CASSSPALLQYF.

This clonotype has more than one count but fewer than ten. This chain links TRBV6-5 with TRBJ2-3, with 7 bases lining up with TRBD2. V shed 8 bases, J shed 1 base, and the junction held 6 bases outside the gene matches. The germline gives CDR1 MNHEY, CDR2 SVGAGI. The CDR3 covers 14 residues. CDR3: CASGVAGGTDTQYF. The CDR3, as DNA: TGTGCCAGCGGGGTCGCGGGAGGCACAGATACGCAGTATTTT.

This clonotype showed up many times. This rearrangement joins TRBV16 to TRBJ1-5; D is unresolved. V was cut by 4 bases and J by 0 bases, with 13 bases left in between. The CDR3 is 16 residues long. Per germline, CDR1 KGHSY and CDR2 FQNENV. The CDR3, as DNA: TGTGCCAGCAGCCCTAGCCAGTCCTATAGCAATCAGCCCCAGCATTTT. It yields the protein CASSPSQSYSNQPQHF.

The chain combines TRBV4-1 with TRBJ1-5; tentatively, D is TRBD1 (5 bases). Germline V gives CDR1 MGHRA, CDR2 YSYEKL. The CDR3 has 18 amino acids. The V end was cut by 0 bases, the J end by 0 bases, with 15 bases between. The CDR3 protein is CASSQDWQGPYSNQPQHF. Here the CDR3 DNA reads TGCGCCAGCAGCCAAGATTGGCAGGGCCCCTATAGCAATCAGCCCCAGCATTTT.

This clonotype was counted a few times. The chain recombines TRBV5-1 with TRBJ2-7; 7 bases align to TRBD2. Germline CDR1 and CDR2: SGHRS and YFSETQ. The V segment lost 4 bases and the J segment 3 bases; nucleotides outside the gene matches: 4. The length of the CDR3 is 13 residues. CDR3 sequence: CASSVAGLYEQYF. The CDR3 DNA sequence: TGCGCCAGCAGCGTAGCGGGCCTCTACGAGCAGTACTTC.

In regard to this clonotype: At one end the junction does not follow the germline gene, possibly because of a read error. The chain joins TRBV19 to TRBJ2-7, with TRBD1 identical over 8 bases. Germline CDR1 and CDR2: LNHDA and SQIVND (reference sequence). This CDR3 spans 16 amino acids. CDR3 region: CSSSITPGTGVYEQYF. The CDR3 coding sequence is TGTTCCAGTAGTATCACCCCCGGGACAGGAGTCTACGAGCAGTACTTC.

The V gene is TRBV9, the J gene TRBJ2-5; D call uncertain. Trimming pared 0 bases from V and 4 bases from J, leaving 10 bases between. Per the germline V gene, CDR1 is SGDLS and CDR2 is YYNGEE. The CDR3 length is 14 residues. CDR3 residues: CASSVAPLRETQYF. CDR3 coding DNA: TGTGCCAGCAGCGTAGCGCCCCTTCGAGAGACCCAGTACTTC.

This clonotype came up many times. This chain links TRBV27 with TRBJ2-2; D is possibly TRBD1 (6 bases). This CDR3 has 16 amino acids. The V gene's germline CDR1 is MNHEY and CDR2 SMNVEV (reference sequence). The V end lost 0 bases, the J end lost 2 bases, and 10 bases lay between the germline ends. Here the CDR3 reads CASSLSGGGNTGELFF. Here the CDR3 DNA reads TGTGCCAGCAGTTTATCAGGGGGTGGTAACACCGGGGAGCTGTTTTTT.

A few counts support this clonotype. The rearrangement links TRBV29-1 to TRBJ2-1; D is unresolved. Germline V gene data show CDR1 as SQVTM and CDR2 as ANQGSEA. The V gene lost 0 bases and the J gene lost 0 bases, with 9 bases spanning the gap. The length of the CDR3 is 15 residues. The DNA of the CDR3 is TGCAGCGTTGAAGATTCTCCGAGCTCCTACAATGAGCAGTTCTTC. It specifies CSVEDSPSSYNEQFF.

The chain combines TRBV29-1 with TRBJ1-2, with 8 bases that match TRBD1. With 4 bases clipped from V and 7 bases from J, the junction kept 2 bases outside the gene matches. Germline CDR1 reads SQVTM; CDR2 reads ANQGSEA. The CDR3 is made up of 11 amino acids. CDR3 sequence (DNA): TGCAGCGTTGGGACAGGGCTTGGCTACACCTTC. Protein product: CSVGTGLGYTF. Filled out from reference TRBV29-1 and TRBJ1-2, the complete variable domain reads SAVISQKPSRDICQRGTSLTIQCQVDSQVTMMFWYRQQPGQSLTLIATANQGSEATYESGFVIDKFPISRPNLTFSTLTVSNMSPEDSSIYLCSVGTGLGYTFGSGTRLTVV.

This clonotype has a handful of counts. This chain connects TRBV25-1 to TRBJ2-3; D may be TRBD2 (5 bases). The CDR3 has 14 amino acids. CDR1 and CDR2 (germline): MGHDK, SYGVNS. The V and J ends lost 8 bases and 0 bases respectively, with 12 bases between them. CDR3 amino acids: CASGLDPSTDTQYF. Written as DNA, the CDR3 is TGTGCCAGCGGACTCGACCCTAGCACAGATACGCAGTATTTT. Full variable domain (missing parts from reference TRBV25-1 and TRBJ2-3): EADIYQTPRYLVIGTGKKITLECSQTMGHDKMYWYQQDPGMELHLIHYSYGVNSTEKGDLSSESTVSRIRTEHFPLTLESARPSHTSQYLCASGLDPSTDTQYFGPGTRLTVL.

This clonotype has a handful of counts. The gene calls are TRBV11-2 and TRBJ2-4, with a tentative D call TRBD2 (5 bases). The germline CDR1 and CDR2 sequences are SGHAT and FQNNGV. The length of the CDR3 is 12 residues. Trimming cost V 5 bases and J 16 bases, with 18 bases left between them. This CDR3 reads CASSPILGSPYF. CDR3 nucleotide sequence: TGTGCCAGCAGCCCGATACTGGGGAGCCCATACTTC.

This clonotype was seen more than once but under ten times. The chain combines TRBV10-1 with TRBJ2-3, with D tentatively TRBD1 (6 bases). Germline V CDR1 and CDR2: WNHNN, SYGVQD (reference sequence). Trimming pared 4 bases from V and 3 bases from J, leaving 14 bases between. This CDR3 comprises 15 residues. CDR3 protein: CASSVTGWGTDTQYF. CDR3 coding DNA: TGCGCCAGCAGTGTAACAGGGTGGGGAACAGATACGCAGTATTTT.

In its sample, this clonotype was seen a few times. This chain connects TRBV6-1 to TRBJ1-6; no reliable D call. V was trimmed by 3 bases and J by 10 bases, leaving 4 bases between them. From germline, CDR1 is MNHNS and CDR2 SASEGT. This CDR3 has 11 amino acids. The CDR3 sequence is CASSEGSPLHF. The CDR3 bases are TGTGCCAGCAGTGAGGGATCACCCCTCCACTTT.

This clonotype was counted many times. V gene TRBV11-2 combines with J gene TRBJ2-1; 7 positions agree with TRBD2. V shed 3 bases, J shed 8 bases, and the junction held 10 bases outside the gene matches. Per germline, CDR1 SGHAT and CDR2 FQNNGV. The CDR3 extends over 15 amino acids. CDR3 DNA sequence: TGTGCCAGCAGCTTCCCCCGGACTAGTCTCGATGAGCAGTTCTTC. This translates into CASSFPRTSLDEQFF.